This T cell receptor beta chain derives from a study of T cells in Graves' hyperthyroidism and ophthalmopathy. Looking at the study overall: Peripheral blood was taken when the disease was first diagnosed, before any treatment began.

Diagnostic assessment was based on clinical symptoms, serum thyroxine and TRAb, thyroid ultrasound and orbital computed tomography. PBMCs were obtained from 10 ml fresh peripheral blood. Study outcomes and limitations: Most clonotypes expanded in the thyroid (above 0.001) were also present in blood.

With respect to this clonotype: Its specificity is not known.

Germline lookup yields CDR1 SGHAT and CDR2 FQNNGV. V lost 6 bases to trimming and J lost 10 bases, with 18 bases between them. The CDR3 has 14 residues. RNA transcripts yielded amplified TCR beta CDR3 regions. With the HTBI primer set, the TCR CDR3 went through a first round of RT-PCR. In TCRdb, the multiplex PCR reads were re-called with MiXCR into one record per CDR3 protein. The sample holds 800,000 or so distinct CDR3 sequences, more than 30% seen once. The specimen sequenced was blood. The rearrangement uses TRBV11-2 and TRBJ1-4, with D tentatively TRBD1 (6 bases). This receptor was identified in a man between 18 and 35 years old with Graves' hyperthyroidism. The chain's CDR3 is CASSVNRVGGKLFF. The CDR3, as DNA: TGTGCCAGCAGTGTGAACAGGGTGGGAGGAAAACTGTTTTTT.